This TCR beta chain comes out of a study of cytomegalovirus exposure and HLA in healthy donors. Clones were sequenced by immunoSEQ multiplex PCR, and TCRdb holds only the in-frame ones, with some missing. The sample lists 90,000 to 150,000 clones, roughly 88% occurring once. In its sample, this clone was seen once. J lost 2 bases, V lost 6 bases, and 13 bases had no gene match. The germline gives CDR1 MNHEY, CDR2 SMNVEV (reference sequence). The CDR3 sequence is 17 residues long. Material: PBMCs. This clonotype was sampled from a woman between 18 and 29 years old in good health and CMV-seropositive. The J gene is TRBJ2-3, the V gene TRBV27; 8 bases are a match to TRBD1. CDR3 protein: CASRSAGTGTLTDTQYF. CDR3 nucleotide sequence: TGTGCCAGCAGATCAGCCGGGACAGGAACCCTCACAGATACGCAGTATTTT.